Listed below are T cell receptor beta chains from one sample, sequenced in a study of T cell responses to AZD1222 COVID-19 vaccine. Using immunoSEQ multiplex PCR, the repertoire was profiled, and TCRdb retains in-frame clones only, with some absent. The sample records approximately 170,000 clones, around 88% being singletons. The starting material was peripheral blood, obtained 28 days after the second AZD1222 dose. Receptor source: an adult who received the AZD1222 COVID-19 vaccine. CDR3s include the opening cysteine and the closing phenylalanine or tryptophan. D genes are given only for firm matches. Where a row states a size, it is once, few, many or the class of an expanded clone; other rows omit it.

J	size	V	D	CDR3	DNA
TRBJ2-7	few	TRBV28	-	CASSLVGGGTAYEQYF	TGTGCCAGCAGTTTGGTCGGAGGGGGCACAGCCTACGAGCAGTACTTC
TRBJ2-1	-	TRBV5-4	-	CASSLVGGILRNEQFF	TGTGCCAGCAGCTTGGTCGGGGGAATTTTACGCAATGAGCAGTTCTTC
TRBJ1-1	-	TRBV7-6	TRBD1	CASSTGVSTEAFF	TGTGCCAGCAGCACAGGGGTGAGCACTGAAGCTTTCTTT
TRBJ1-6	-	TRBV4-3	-	CASSQAGGNSPLHF	TGCGCCAGCAGCCAAGCGGGGGGTAATTCACCCCTCCACTTT
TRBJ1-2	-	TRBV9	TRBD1	CASSGGTGNFYGYTF	TGTGCCAGCAGCGGGGGGACAGGGAACTTTTATGGCTACACCTTC
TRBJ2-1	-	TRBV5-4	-	CASSLDPGRNEQFF	TGTGCCAGCAGCTTGGATCCAGGGCGGAATGAGCAGTTCTTC
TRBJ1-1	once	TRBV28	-	CASSPYRNTEAFF	TGTGCCAGCAGTCCGTACAGGAACACTGAAGCTTTCTTT
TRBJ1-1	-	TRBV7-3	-	CASSLFGGWTEAFF	TGTGCCAGCAGCCTATTCGGGGGTTGGACTGAAGCTTTCTTT
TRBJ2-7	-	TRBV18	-	CASSPLQVMGEQYF	TGTGCCAGCTCACCCTTACAGGTGATGGGGGAGCAGTACTTC
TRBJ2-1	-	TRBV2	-	CASRLDFNNEQFF	TGTGCCAGCAGACTAGACTTCAACAATGAGCAGTTCTTC
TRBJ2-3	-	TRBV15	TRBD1	CATSPRDRGRTDTQYF	TGTGCCACCAGTCCCCGGGACAGGGGCCGCACAGATACGCAGTATTTT
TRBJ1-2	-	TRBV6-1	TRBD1	CASSEAPTGVGYTF	TGTGCCAGCAGTGAAGCGCCAACAGGGGTTGGCTACACCTTC
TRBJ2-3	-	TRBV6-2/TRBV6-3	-	CASSYLAGTSTDTQYF	TGTGCCAGCAGTTACTTAGCAGGCACCAGCACAGATACGCAGTATTTT
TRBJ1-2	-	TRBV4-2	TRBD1	CASSQYKTGDYGYTF	TGTGCCAGCAGCCAATACAAGACAGGGGACTATGGCTACACCTTC
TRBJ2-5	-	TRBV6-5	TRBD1	CASSQTPDRGETQYF	TGTGCCAGCAGCCAGACTCCTGACAGGGGGGAGACCCAGTACTTC
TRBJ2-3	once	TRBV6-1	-	CASSQLGTQYF	TGTGCCAGCAGCCAATTAGGGACGCAGTATTTT
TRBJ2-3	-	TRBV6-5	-	CASRAPASDTQYF	TGTGCCAGCAGAGCCCCCGCCTCAGATACGCAGTATTTT
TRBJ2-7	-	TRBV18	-	CASSRDYEQYF	TGTGCCAGCTCCAGGGACTACGAGCAGTACTTC
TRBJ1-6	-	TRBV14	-	CASSQEGAGITPLHF	TGTGCCAGCAGCCAAGAAGGGGCCGGGATCACACCCCTCCACTTT
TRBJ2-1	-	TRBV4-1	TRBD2	CASSQDRRGISYNEQFF	TGCGCCAGCAGCCAAGATCGGCGGGGGATCTCCTACAATGAGCAGTTCTTC
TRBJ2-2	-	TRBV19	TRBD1	CASSMWTGWNTGELFF	TGTGCCAGTAGTATGTGGACAGGGTGGAACACCGGGGAGCTGTTTTTT
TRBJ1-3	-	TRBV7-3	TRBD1	CASSSDRANTIYF	TGTGCCAGCAGTTCGGACAGGGCAAACACCATATATTTT
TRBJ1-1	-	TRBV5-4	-	CASSLGAAQNTEAFF	TGTGCCAGCAGCTTGGGGGCAGCCCAGAACACTGAAGCTTTCTTT
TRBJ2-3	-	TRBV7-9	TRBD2	CASSPPRLAVFTDTQYF	TGTGCCAGCAGCCCGCCCCGACTAGCGGTATTCACAGATACGCAGTATTTT
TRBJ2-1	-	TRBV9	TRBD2	CASSVRAGGQGEQFF	TGTGCCAGCAGCGTGCGAGCGGGGGGTCAGGGTGAGCAGTTCTTC
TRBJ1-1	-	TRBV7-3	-	CASSLGPGNTEAFF	TGTGCCAGCAGCCTCGGACCGGGGAACACTGAAGCTTTCTTT
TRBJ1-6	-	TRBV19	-	CASSKEQEYSPLHF	TGTGCCAGTAGTAAGGAACAGGAGTATTCACCCCTCCACTTT
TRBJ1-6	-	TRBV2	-	CASSDGTTGFSPLHF	TGTGCCAGCAGTGACGGGACCACAGGGTTTTCACCCCTCCACTTT
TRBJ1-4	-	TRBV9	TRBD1	CASSLLTGEEEKLFF	TGTGCCAGCAGCCTACTGACAGGGGAGGAAGAAAAACTGTTTTTT
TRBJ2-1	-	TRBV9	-	CASSYTGDFEQFF	TGTGCCAGCAGCTACACTGGGGATTTTGAGCAGTTCTTC
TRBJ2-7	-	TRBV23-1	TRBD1	CASSRGQVAYEQYF	TGCGCCAGCAGTCGGGGACAGGTAGCCTACGAGCAGTACTTC
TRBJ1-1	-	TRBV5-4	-	CASSQKSNTEAFF	TGTGCCAGCAGCCAGAAGTCGAACACTGAAGCTTTCTTT
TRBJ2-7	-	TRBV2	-	CASSETHEQYF	TGTGCCAGCAGTGAAACCCACGAGCAGTACTTC
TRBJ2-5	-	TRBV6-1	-	CASSDGQGQETQYF	TGTGCCAGCAGTGATGGGCAGGGCCAAGAGACCCAGTACTTC
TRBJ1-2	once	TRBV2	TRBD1	CASRGDTGTEYGYTF	TGTGCCAGCAGGGGGGACACCGGGACAGAATATGGCTACACCTTC
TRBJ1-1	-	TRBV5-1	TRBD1	CASSNGQANTEAFF	TGCGCCAGCTCGAATGGACAGGCTAACACTGAAGCTTTCTTT
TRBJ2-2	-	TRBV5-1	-	CASSLLGQQNTGELFF	TGCGCCAGCAGCTTGTTAGGACAGCAGAACACCGGGGAGCTGTTTTTT
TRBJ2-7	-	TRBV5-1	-	CASSPGRYEQYF	TGCGCCAGCAGTCCGGGGCGCTACGAGCAGTACTTC
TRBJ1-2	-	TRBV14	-	CASSQVNAKNYGYTF	TGTGCCAGCAGCCAAGTCAACGCCAAAAACTATGGCTACACCTTC
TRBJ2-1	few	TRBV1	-	CTSSRGQDPYNEQFF	TGCACCAGCAGCCGAGGACAGGACCCCTACAATGAGCAGTTCTTC
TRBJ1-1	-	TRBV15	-	CATSSGRTAVMAEAFF	TGTGCCACCAGCAGCGGCCGGACAGCGGTGATGGCTGAAGCTTTCTTT
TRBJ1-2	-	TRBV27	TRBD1	CASSHSGQGDYGYTF	TGTGCCAGCAGCCACTCGGGACAGGGGGACTATGGCTACACCTTC
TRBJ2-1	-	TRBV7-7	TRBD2	CASSLGLAGGKYNEQFF	TGTGCTAGCAGCCTTGGACTAGCGGGGGGAAAGTACAATGAGCAGTTCTTC
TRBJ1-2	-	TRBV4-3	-	CASSPRASDFYTF	TGCGCCAGCAGCCCCAGGGCTTCGGACTTCTACACCTTC
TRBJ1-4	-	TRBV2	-	CASSPEGGEKLFF	TGTGCCAGCAGCCCGGAGGGGGGTGAAAAACTGTTTTTT
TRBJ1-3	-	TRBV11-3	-	CASSVTASGNTIYF	TGTGCCAGCAGCGTGACAGCCTCTGGAAACACCATATATTTT
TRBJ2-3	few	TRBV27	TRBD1	CASSRRRGLNLDWGTDTQYF	TGTGCCAGCAGTCGTCGCAGGGGGTTGAATCTTGATTGGGGCACAGATACGCAGTATTTT
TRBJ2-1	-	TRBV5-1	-	CASSLRIGGFFVEQFF	TGCGCCAGCAGCTTGCGGATCGGGGGATTCTTCGTTGAGCAGTTCTTC
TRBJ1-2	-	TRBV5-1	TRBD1	CASSLGQGADGYTF	TGCGCCAGCAGCTTGGGACAGGGGGCAGATGGCTACACCTTC
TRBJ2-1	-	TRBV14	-	CASSRSGRTLNEQFF	TGTGCCAGCAGCCGTTCCGGGCGCACCCTCAATGAGCAGTTCTTC
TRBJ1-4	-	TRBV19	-	CATMGSRLPTNEKLFF	TGTGCCACCATGGGGAGCAGATTACCAACTAATGAAAAACTGTTTTTT
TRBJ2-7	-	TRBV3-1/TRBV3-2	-	CASSRRTGEQYF	TGTGCCAGCAGCCGTCGGACCGGTGAGCAGTACTTC
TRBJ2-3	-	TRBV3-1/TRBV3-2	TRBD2	CASSQALRLAGGPDTQYF	TGTGCCAGCAGCCAGGCCCTTAGACTAGCGGGGGGGCCAGATACGCAGTATTTT
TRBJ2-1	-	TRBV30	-	CAWSVGQVYNEQFF	TGTGCCTGGAGTGTAGGGCAGGTCTACAATGAGCAGTTCTTC
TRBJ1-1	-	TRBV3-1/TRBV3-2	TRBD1	CASSRQGAWNTEAFF	TGTGCCAGCAGCCGACAGGGGGCATGGAACACTGAAGCTTTCTTT
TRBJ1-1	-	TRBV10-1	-	CASSVSTGSTEAFF	TGCGCCAGCAGTGTCTCGACAGGTTCCACTGAAGCTTTCTTT
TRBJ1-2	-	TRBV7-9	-	CASSFVTQVSDGYTF	TGTGCCAGCAGCTTTGTCACCCAGGTATCTGATGGCTACACCTTC
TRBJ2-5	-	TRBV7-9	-	CASSLSGTQGETQYF	TGTGCCAGCAGCTTAAGTGGAACCCAGGGAGAGACCCAGTACTTC
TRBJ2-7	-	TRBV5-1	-	CASNPQAGSYEQYF	TGCGCCAGCAACCCCCAAGCAGGTTCCTACGAGCAGTACTTC
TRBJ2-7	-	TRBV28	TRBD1	CASSFTGTGIYEQYF	TGTGCCAGCAGTTTTACCGGGACAGGTATCTACGAGCAGTACTTC